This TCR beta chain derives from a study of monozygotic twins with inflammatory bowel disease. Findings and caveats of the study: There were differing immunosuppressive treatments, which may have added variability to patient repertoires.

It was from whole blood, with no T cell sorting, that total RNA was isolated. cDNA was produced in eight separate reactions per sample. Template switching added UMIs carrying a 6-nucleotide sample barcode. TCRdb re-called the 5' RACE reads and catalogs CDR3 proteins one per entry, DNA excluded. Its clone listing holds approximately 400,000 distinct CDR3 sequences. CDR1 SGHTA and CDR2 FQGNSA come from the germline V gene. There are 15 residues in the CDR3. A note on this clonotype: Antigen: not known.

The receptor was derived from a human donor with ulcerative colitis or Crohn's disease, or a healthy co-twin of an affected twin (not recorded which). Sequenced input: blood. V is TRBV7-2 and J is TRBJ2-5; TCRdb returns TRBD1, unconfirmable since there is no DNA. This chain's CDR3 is CASSLGQDSQETQYF.